These 29 T cell receptor beta chains came from one sample sequenced in a study of blood T cell repertoires in COVID-19. Sequenced by immunoSEQ multiplex PCR; TCRdb stores in-frame clones only, minus some. This sample has over 70,000 clones, with around 88% found just once. Sequenced sample: peripheral blood. The receptors here all came from a human donor in a cohort sampled during active COVID-19.

Here the CDR3 reads CASAISGVETQYF. In DNA, the CDR3 is TGTGCCAGCGCTATCTCAGGGGTAGAGACCCAGTACTTC. This chain uses TRBV25-1 with TRBJ2-5; weak D call: TRBD1 (6 bases). Germline CDR1 reads MGHDK; CDR2 reads SYGVNS. The CDR3 is 13 residues long. V lost 8 bases to trimming and J lost 4 bases, with 14 bases between them.

The V gene is TRBV6-5, the J gene TRBJ2-1; D gene ambiguous. Germline V gene sequence: CDR1 MNHEY, CDR2 SVGAGI. The CDR3 loop spans 13 amino acids. The V end was cut by 2 bases, the J end by 12 bases, with 14 bases between. CDR3 sequence reads: CASSYSPALGQFF. The CDR3 DNA reads TGTGCCAGCAGTTACAGCCCAGCCCTAGGGCAGTTCTTC.

This clone has more than one count but fewer than ten. The chain links TRBV5-1 to TRBJ1-6; the match to TRBD1 covers 8 bases. Germline V gene sequence: CDR1 SGHRS, CDR2 YFSETQ. V shed 4 bases, J shed 0 bases, and the junction held 6 bases outside the gene matches. This CDR3 spans 17 amino acids. CDR3 nucleotides: TGCGCCAGCAGCCCCCGACAGGGGAGCTCCTATAATTCACCCCTCCACTTT. It encodes CASSPRQGSSYNSPLHF.

This clone has only a few counts. This chain links TRBV11-3 with TRBJ1-6; D may be TRBD1 (6 bases). There are 17 residues in the CDR3. In germline, CDR1 is SGHNT, CDR2 YENEEA. Trimming removed 1 base from V and 10 bases from J, with 20 bases in between. The CDR3 loop reads CASSLAGWQQGESPLHF. In nucleotides, the CDR3 is TGTGCCAGCAGCTTAGCCGGATGGCAACAGGGAGAATCACCCCTCCACTTT.

The chain combines TRBV5-4 with TRBJ2-7; the match to TRBD1 covers 9 bases. Looked up from germline, CDR1 is SGHNT and CDR2 is YYREEE (reference sequence). This CDR3 comprises 14 residues. V lost 4 bases to trimming and J lost 5 bases; unmatched junction nucleotides: 7. The CDR3 is CASSPGQGYDEQYF. The DNA of the CDR3 is TGTGCCAGCAGCCCTGGACAGGGGTATGACGAGCAGTACTTC.

This clone has more than one count but fewer than ten. The chain's CDR3 is CASSQDWTGAHNEQFF. The CDR3 DNA sequence: TGCGCCAGCAGCCAAGACTGGACAGGGGCCCACAATGAGCAGTTCTTC. This chain connects TRBV4-3 to TRBJ2-1; 9 bases map to TRBD1. Unmatched junction bases numbered 5, after V lost 0 bases and J lost 5 bases. The CDR3 loop spans 16 amino acids. Germline-derived CDR1 and CDR2 are LGHNA and YSLEER.

The rearrangement joins TRBV28 to TRBJ2-7, with D tentatively TRBD2 (6 bases). This CDR3 has 14 residues. V lost 2 bases and J lost 3, with 11 bases in between. Germline V gene lookup returns CDR1 MDHEN and CDR2 SYDVKM. Written as DNA, the CDR3 is TGTGCCAGCAGTTTAAAAGGGGAGGTCTACGAGCAGTACTTC. It encodes CASSLKGEVYEQYF.

This clone occurred once. This chain links TRBV18 with TRBJ1-4; 8 bases match TRBD1. V gave up 0 bases and J gave up 7 bases; unmatched junction bases: 7. CDR1 is KGHSH, CDR2 LQKENI, per germline. There are 16 residues in the CDR3. The CDR3 protein is CASSPPLTGVGEKLFF. For the CDR3, the DNA is TGTGCCAGCTCACCACCTTTGACAGGGGTGGGTGAAAAACTGTTTTTT. The full variable domain, in which reference TRBV18 and TRBJ1-4 provide the parts outside the CDR3, is NAGVMQNPRHLVRRRGQEARLRCSPMKGHSHVYWYRQLPEEGLKFMVYLQKENIIDESGMPKERFSAEFPKEGPSILRIQQVVRGDSAAYFCASSPPLTGVGEKLFFGSGTQLSVL.

DNA for the CDR3: TGCGCCAGCAGGGGAGAGGGGGAGCTGTTTTTT. Translating gives CASRGEGELFF. V usage is TRBV5-1 and J usage is TRBJ2-2; D may be TRBD2 (5 bases). The V end was cut by 5 bases, the J end by 8 bases, with 7 bases between. CDR1 is SGHRS, CDR2 YFSETQ, per germline. The CDR3 spans 11 residues. Based on the CDR3 plus reference TRBV5-1 and TRBJ2-2, the full variable domain is KAGVTQTPRYLIKTRGQQVTLSCSPISGHRSVSWYQQTPGQGLQFLFEYFSETQRNKGNFPGRFSGRQFSNSRSEMNVSTLELGDSALYLCASRGEGELFFGEGSRLTVL.

V and J are TRBV9 and TRBJ2-3; D perhaps matches TRBD1 (5 bases). V lost 0 bases and J lost 0, with 11 bases in between. The CDR3 covers 16 residues. Germline lookup yields CDR1 SGDLS and CDR2 YYNGEE. CDR3: CASSVVSTGSTDTQYF. The CDR3 DNA sequence: TGTGCCAGCAGCGTAGTTTCTACAGGAAGCACAGATACGCAGTATTTT. Filled out from reference TRBV9 and TRBJ2-3, the complete variable domain reads DSGVTQTPKHLITATGQRVTLRCSPRSGDLSVYWYQQSLDQGLQFLIQYYNGEERAKGNILERFSAQQFPDLHSELNLSSLELGDSALYFCASSVVSTGSTDTQYFGPGTRLTVL.

This chain joins TRBV19 and TRBJ1-2; TRBD1 matches 8 bases. The CDR3 extends over 15 amino acids. Germline CDR1 reads LNHDA; CDR2 reads SQIVND (reference sequence). With V trimmed by 3 bases and J by 3 bases, 6 bases remained unmatched. CDR3 sequence: CASSITQGAYYGYTF. CDR3 bases: TGTGCCAGTAGTATCACTCAGGGGGCGTACTATGGCTACACCTTC.

The rearrangement uses TRBV5-1 and TRBJ1-6; D gene uncertain. The CDR3 is made up of 15 amino acids. Germline values: CDR1 SGHRS, CDR2 YFSETQ. The germline V and J ends were trimmed by 0 bases and 7 bases, with 11 bases remaining between them. CDR3 amino acids: CASSLDSEANSPLHF. The DNA of the CDR3 is TGCGCCAGCAGCTTGGATTCTGAGGCAAATTCACCCCTCCACTTT.

V gene TRBV6-2 or TRBV6-3 combines with J gene TRBJ1-1; 7 bases map to TRBD1. The CDR3 runs to 16 residues. Germline V gene data show CDR1 as MNHEY and CDR2 as SVGEGT. Trimming took 2 bases from V and 3 from J; bases not matched to a gene: 9. The CDR3 DNA reads TGTGCCAGCAGTTACGGTCGACAGGGACTCGACACTGAAGCTTTCTTT. Its translation: CASSYGRQGLDTEAFF.

J is TRBJ1-2 and V is TRBV6-1, with D possibly matching TRBD1 (5 bases). Germline lookup yields CDR1 MNHNS and CDR2 SASEGT. V was shortened by 2 bases and J by 4 bases, with 8 bases between the two germline ends. The CDR3 length is 13 residues. The DNA for the CDR3 is TGTGCCAGCAGTGAACAGGGACTCTATGGCTACACCTTC. Protein sequence: CASSEQGLYGYTF.

The CDR3 nucleotides are TGCAGCGCCATAGCGGCAGATACGCAGTATTTT. Amino acids: CSAIAADTQYF. The V call is TRBV29-1, the J call TRBJ2-3, with D maybe TRBD2 (6 bases). Germline assignment: CDR1 SQVTM and CDR2 ANQGSEA. V dropped 7 bases and J dropped 4 bases, with 9 bases sitting between them. The CDR3 has 11 residues.

The chain recombines TRBV5-1 with TRBJ1-6; TRBD1 matches 7 bases. Germline-derived CDR1 and CDR2 are SGHRS and YFSETQ. The V and J ends lost 1 base and 5 bases, in that order; junction bases with no gene match: 3. This CDR3 is built from 15 residues. The CDR3 coding sequence is TGCGCCAGCAGCTTGTCAGGGGGTGATAATTCACCCCTCCACTTT. As protein: CASSLSGGDNSPLHF.

This chain links TRBV6-2 or TRBV6-3 with TRBJ2-1; 9 nucleotides line up with TRBD2. The CDR3 runs 16 residues. CDR1 MNHEY and CDR2 SVGEGT come from the germline V gene. After removal of 0 bases from V and 7 bases from J, the junction contained 7 bases not matched to a gene. CDR3 protein: CASSYSAGGRFNEQFF. The DNA of the CDR3 is TGTGCCAGCAGTTACTCGGCGGGGGGGAGATTTAATGAGCAGTTCTTC.

The chain links TRBV11-2 to TRBJ1-1; tentatively, D is TRBD1 (6 bases). Per the germline V gene, CDR1 is SGHAT and CDR2 is FQNNGV. V was trimmed by 2 bases and J by 12 bases, leaving 13 bases between them. This CDR3 spans 12 amino acids. CDR3 DNA: TGTGCCAGCAGCTTATCGGGGGGCTTTACTTTCTTT. Amino acid sequence: CASSLSGGFTFF.

V usage is TRBV28 and J usage is TRBJ2-3, with 9 bases matching TRBD2. From germline, CDR1 is MDHEN and CDR2 SYDVKM. This CDR3 contains 15 residues. Trimming cost V 2 bases and J 2 bases; bases outside gene matches: 2. CDR3 sequence: CASSLGGGDTDTQYF. Written as DNA, the CDR3 is TGTGCCAGCAGTTTAGGCGGGGGGGACACAGATACGCAGTATTTT.

V usage is TRBV10-3 and J usage is TRBJ2-7, with TRBD2 identical over 7 bases. With V trimmed by 6 bases and J by 6 bases, 11 bases remained unmatched. The CDR3 length is 14 residues. CDR1 is ENHRY, CDR2 SYGVKD, per germline. The CDR3 loop reads CAIRNLGRESEQYF. CDR3 bases: TGTGCCATCAGGAATCTGGGGAGGGAGTCCGAGCAGTACTTC.

This chain joins TRBV12-3 or TRBV12-4 and TRBJ1-2; D perhaps matches TRBD1 (5 bases). V gave up 6 bases and J gave up 9 bases, with 14 bases separating them. This CDR3 region has 12 residues. As DNA, the CDR3 is TGTGCCAGCAGCCGGGGGAGGAATCGCTACACCTTC. Protein sequence: CASSRGRNRYTF.

In DNA, the CDR3 is TGTGCCAGCAGTTTGAGGCAGTCTGGAAACACCATATATTTT. It specifies CASSLRQSGNTIYF. The chain links TRBV28 to TRBJ1-3; no firm D call. CDR3 size: 14 residues. Trimming pared 3 bases from V and 1 base from J, leaving 7 bases between. Germline values: CDR1 MDHEN, CDR2 SYDVKM.

The rearrangement uses TRBV6-1 and TRBJ1-5; 11 bases are shared with TRBD1. Germline CDR1 and CDR2: MNHNS and SASEGT. With V trimmed by 3 bases and J by 0 bases, 10 bases remained unmatched. This CDR3 is 19 amino acids long. This CDR3 reads CASSDLPGQGGNSNQPQHF. The CDR3 DNA is TGTGCCAGCAGTGACCTCCCGGGACAGGGGGGGAATAGCAATCAGCCCCAGCATTTT.

V usage is TRBV4-2 and J usage is TRBJ2-7; no definite D call. V was cut by 1 base and J by 5 bases, with 12 bases left in between. The CDR3 length is 14 residues. CDR1 LGHNA and CDR2 YNFKEQ come from the germline V gene. The CDR3 reads CASSQGSQLDEQYF. The CDR3 DNA reads as TGTGCCAGCAGCCAAGGCTCCCAGTTGGACGAGCAGTACTTC.

The genes are TRBV14 and TRBJ1-2; no clear D. CDR1 and CDR2 (germline): SGHDN, FVKESK. Trimming shortened V by 0 bases and J by 8 bases, and 16 bases separated the two germline ends. The CDR3 has 15 amino acids. CDR3 residues: CASSQDGQAFEGYTF. The CDR3 DNA sequence: TGTGCCAGCAGCCAAGATGGGCAGGCGTTCGAGGGCTACACCTTC.

This clone was detected once. This rearrangement joins TRBV21-1 to TRBJ1-6; the table calls TRBD1, which could not be checked here. TRBV21-1 is listed as a pseudogene. CDR3 length: 18 amino acids. CDR3 sequence reads: CASSKARTGAAPGSPLHF. CDR3 nucleotides: TGTGCCAGCAGCAAAGCCCGGACAGGGGCCGCCCCGGGATCACCCCTCCACTTT.

The CDR3 nucleotides are TGTGCCAGCAGCCTTTTGACAGGCCCTAATGAAAAACTGTTTTTT. It encodes CASSLLTGPNEKLFF. V is TRBV7-6 and J is TRBJ1-4, with a possible D match to TRBD1 (6 bases). Between the trimmed V and J ends, which lost 5 bases and 3 bases, there was a span of 13 bases. CDR1 and CDR2 (germline): SGHVS, FNYEAQ. This CDR3 is built from 15 residues.

V gene TRBV6-6 combines with J gene TRBJ2-3; 7 positions match TRBD2. CDR3 size: 15 residues. Trimming removed 0 bases from V and 3 bases from J; junction bases left unmatched: 3. CDR1 MNHNY and CDR2 SVGAGI come from the germline V gene (reference sequence). The CDR3, as DNA: TGTGCCAGCAGTTACTCGAGGACTAGAACAGATACGCAGTATTTT. This sequence encodes CASSYSRTRTDTQYF.

V and J are TRBV11-1 and TRBJ1-2; 11 nucleotides match TRBD1. J gave up 6 bases and V 4 bases, and 4 bases lay outside the gene matches. CDR3 length equals 14 residues. Germline lookup yields CDR1 SGHAT and CDR2 FQDESV (reference sequence). CDR3 region: CASSWTGGEDGYTF. Written as DNA, the CDR3 is TGTGCCAGCAGCTGGACAGGGGGCGAGGATGGCTACACCTTC.